Presented here are 32 T cell receptor beta chains from one specimen sequenced in a study of blood T cells in healthy people across ages. For the second PCR, which ran for about 7 to 11 cycles, a sample-barcoded 5' primer and a J-beta primer mix were used. One entry per CDR3 protein results from TCRdb running MiXCR on the 5' RACE reads. The repertoire holds around 670,000 distinct CDR3 sequences, with under 30% as singletons. What was sequenced was blood. These TCRs come from an elderly woman in good health.

This clonotype was found a few times. This chain links TRBV10-3 with TRBJ1-6; TRBD1 might be the D (5 bases). With 8 bases removed from V and 6 bases from J, the gap between germline ends came to 20 bases. The CDR3 loop spans 16 amino acids. CDR1 and CDR2 from the germline V gene are ENHRY and SYGVKD. CDR3 in amino acids: CAIRDGGAGRNSPLHF. Here the CDR3 DNA reads TGTGCCATCCGGGACGGAGGGGCCGGACGTAATTCACCCCTCCACTTT.

This clonotype came up many times. The chain employs TRBV12-3 or TRBV12-4 and TRBJ2-1, with TRBD1 matching 10 bases. The CDR3 length is 13 residues. V dropped 4 bases and J dropped 8; count of bases not matched to a gene: 2. DNA for the CDR3: TGTGCCAGCAGTTGGACAGGGGGGGATGAGCAGTTCTTC. As protein: CASSWTGGDEQFF.

This clonotype showed up just a few times. V usage is TRBV5-6 and J usage is TRBJ1-5, with 8 nucleotides matching TRBD1. V shed 4 bases, J shed 4 bases, and the junction held 13 bases outside the gene matches. The germline gives CDR1 SGHDT, CDR2 YYEEEE. This CDR3 comprises 17 residues. The CDR3 nucleotides read TGTGCCAGCAGCAGCTCGACAGGGGAACTCCCGAATCAGCCCCAGCATTTT. It yields the protein CASSSSTGELPNQPQHF.

This clonotype showed up just a few times. The genes are TRBV12-3 or TRBV12-4 and TRBJ1-5; D perhaps matches TRBD1 (5 bases). V lost 2 bases to trimming and J lost 4 bases, with 15 bases between them. The CDR3 contains 16 residues. In nucleotides, the CDR3 is TGTGCCAGCAGTTTAAGTTACCCCGGGGGGAATCAGCCCCAGCATTTT. Protein: CASSLSYPGGNQPQHF.

This clonotype was recorded at least ten times. The chain employs TRBV20-1 and TRBJ2-3; 12 nucleotides match TRBD2. With 8 bases clipped from V and 2 bases from J, the junction kept 8 bases outside the gene matches. This CDR3 region has 15 residues. Germline V gene lookup returns CDR1 DFQATT and CDR2 SNEGSKA (reference sequence). The CDR3 sequence: CSSLGLAGFTDTQYF. CDR3 nucleotide sequence: TGCAGTTCCCTCGGACTAGCGGGGTTCACAGATACGCAGTATTTT.

This clonotype was observed at least ten times. The DNA for the CDR3 is TGCGCCAGCAGCTTACAAAGCGGGTCACCCCTCCACTTT. This codes for CASSLQSGSPLHF. The V and J genes are TRBV5-1 and TRBJ1-6; no definite D call. Germline V lookup: CDR1 SGHRS, CDR2 YFSETQ. V was shortened by 2 bases and J by 10 bases, with 10 bases between the two germline ends. This CDR3 comprises 13 residues.

Regarding this clonotype: A much larger clone lies one base from this, so it may be a read error. V usage is TRBV12-3 or TRBV12-4 and J usage is TRBJ2-4; TRBD2 agrees at 8 bases. Germline trimming cut 1 base from V and 13 bases from J; bases unmatched to any gene: 12. This CDR3 comprises 15 residues. The CDR3, as DNA: TGTGCCAGCAGTTTAGGGGACCCTATTCCTAGCGGGCAGTACTTC. Residues: CASSLGDPIPSGQYF.

The chain carries TRBV2 and TRBJ2-7; D is possibly TRBD2 (5 bases). The V gene's germline CDR1 is SNHLY and CDR2 FYNNEI. This CDR3 contains 14 residues. Trimming removed 2 bases at V and 3 bases at J, with 11 bases between. The CDR3 loop is CASSEQAAVYEQYF. DNA for the CDR3: TGTGCCAGCAGTGAACAAGCGGCAGTCTACGAGCAGTACTTC.

The chain carries TRBV28 and TRBJ2-7, with 11 bases that match TRBD1. The last part of the DNA fits TRBJ2-5 better; the J call may be wrong. Germline V gene sequence: CDR1 MDHEN, CDR2 SYDVKM. The CDR3 runs 15 residues. The DNA for the CDR3 is TGTGCCAGCGGTGGTGGACAGGGGGCATCGGAGACCCAGTACTTC. This codes for CASGGGQGASETQYF.

This clonotype was counted once. This rearrangement joins TRBV6-5 to TRBJ2-7, with D tentatively TRBD2 (6 bases). Trimming removed 8 bases from V and 0 bases from J, with 11 bases in between. The germline V gene has CDR1 MNHEY and CDR2 SVGAGI. The CDR3 runs 13 residues. The chain's CDR3 is CASGGVSSYEQYF. CDR3 in DNA: TGTGCCAGCGGCGGGGTGAGCTCCTACGAGCAGTACTTC.

The chain employs TRBV20-1 and TRBJ2-1; 12 bases map to TRBD2. The J call may be mistaken, given a closer DNA end match to TRBJ2-7. The CDR3 extends over 15 amino acids. The germline V gene has CDR1 DFQATT and CDR2 SNEGSKA (reference sequence). Here the CDR3 DNA reads TGCAGTGCTAATGAACTAGCGGGGGGTTACAATGAGCAGTACTTC. This translates into CSANELAGGYNEQYF.

This clonotype was detected many times. The J gene is TRBJ2-3, the V gene TRBV7-9, with 8 bases that match TRBD2. This CDR3 comprises 16 residues. After removal of 4 bases from V and 4 bases from J, the junction contained 10 bases not matched to a gene. Germline values: CDR1 SEHNR, CDR2 FQNEAQ (reference sequence). Written as DNA, the CDR3 is TGTGCCAGCAGCTATCGGGGTCGGGGGGGCGCAGATACGCAGTATTTT. Translated, it gives CASSYRGRGGADTQYF.

The V gene is TRBV20-1, the J gene TRBJ1-2; no clear D gene. The CDR3 has 13 amino acids. The V and J ends lost 7 bases and 6 bases respectively, with 18 bases between them. Germline lookup yields CDR1 DFQATT and CDR2 SNEGSKA (reference sequence). CDR3 DNA: TGCAGTGTTGTCGGGCGGGATTTAAATGGCTACACCTTC. Protein sequence: CSVVGRDLNGYTF.

As to this clonotype: The junction does not match germline at one end; this may be a read error. The gene calls are TRBV6-6 and TRBJ2-1; 10 bases fit TRBD1. Germline V gene sequence: CDR1 MNHNY, CDR2 SVGAGI (reference sequence). This CDR3 contains 15 residues. CDR3 DNA sequence: TGTGCCAACACCTTGGGACAGGGGTTGTACAATGAGCAATTCTTC. It specifies CANTLGQGLYNEQFF.

The V call is TRBV3-1, the J call TRBJ1-2; the D is unclear. CDR1 and CDR2 (germline): LGHDT, YNNKEL (reference sequence). The germline V and J ends were trimmed by 0 bases and 8 bases, with 16 bases remaining between them. The CDR3 loop spans 15 amino acids. The CDR3 nucleotides read TGTGCCAGCAGCCAAGATAGGACGAGTCACGAGGGCTACACCTTC. Its protein product is CASSQDRTSHEGYTF.

This chain connects TRBV6-5 to TRBJ1-1; maybe TRBD1 (5 bases). V lost 0 bases, J lost 10 bases, and 18 bases lay in between. The CDR3 length is 15 residues. Germline V gene lookup returns CDR1 MNHEY and CDR2 SVGAGI. CDR3 in DNA: TGTGCCAGCAGTTACTCGACAGTGGGCTCCTTGGCAGCTTTCTTT. It codes for CASSYSTVGSLAAFF.

This clonotype occurred many times. This rearrangement joins TRBV6-5 to TRBJ1-2; D is undetermined. The germline V and J ends were trimmed by 6 bases and 0 bases, with 14 bases remaining between them. Germline V lookup: CDR1 MNHEY, CDR2 SVGAGI. The CDR3 loop spans 15 amino acids. As DNA, the CDR3 is TGTGCCAGCAGCCGCCACGGGCGAACTAACTATGGCTACACCTTC. As protein: CASSRHGRTNYGYTF.

The chain is built from TRBV5-1 and TRBJ2-1; D is ambiguous. Deletions cut 4 bases from V and 7 bases from J, with 15 bases between. This CDR3 is 14 amino acids long. Germline assignment: CDR1 SGHRS and CDR2 YFSETQ. DNA for the CDR3: TGCGCCAGCAGCCCAGTTGGGATAGCTAATGAGCAGTTCTTC. It yields the protein CASSPVGIANEQFF.

About this clonotype itself: A much larger clone lies one base from this, so it may be a read error. This chain connects TRBV5-4 to TRBJ2-4; D is unclear. The germline V and J ends were trimmed by 4 bases and 0 bases, with 11 bases remaining between them. Germline CDR1 is SGHNT and CDR2 is YYREEE (reference sequence). The CDR3 is made up of 15 amino acids. The CDR3 region has the DNA TGTGCCAGCAGCCTCGCTAAGGTAGCCAAAAACATTCAGTACTTC. This codes for CASSLAKVAKNIQYF. The whole variable domain, filled in from reference TRBV5-4 and TRBJ2-4, reads ETGVTQSPTHLIKTRGQQVTLRCSSQSGHNTVSWYQQALGQGPQFIFQYYREEENGRGNFPPRFSGLQFPNYSSELNVNALELDDSALYLCASSLAKVAKNIQYFGAGTRLSVL.

This clonotype was seen repeatedly, ten times or more. The V gene is TRBV27, the J gene TRBJ2-1; perhaps TRBD1 as D (7 bases). Germline V lookup: CDR1 MNHEY, CDR2 SMNVEV (reference sequence). V was cut by 5 bases and J by 0 bases, with 14 bases left in between. CDR3 length equals 16 residues. CDR3 amino acids: CASSPSGGSSYNEQFF. The CDR3 DNA sequence: TGTGCCAGCAGTCCCTCAGGGGGGAGCTCCTACAATGAGCAGTTCTTC.

The chain recombines TRBV7-9 with TRBJ2-5; 7 bases line up with TRBD2. The junction had 7 bases not matched to a gene; V was cut back by 5 bases and J by 7 bases. This CDR3 is 13 amino acids long. Germline-derived CDR1 and CDR2 are SEHNR and FQNEAQ (reference sequence). CDR3: CASSPGRRGTQYF. CDR3 DNA sequence: TGTGCCAGCAGCCCCGGGAGGAGGGGGACCCAGTACTTC.

This clonotype was observed many times. The rearrangement uses TRBV10-3 and TRBJ1-2; 9 bases match TRBD1. This CDR3 spans 15 amino acids. V shed 3 bases, J shed 5 bases, and the junction held 7 bases outside the gene matches. Germline CDR1 and CDR2: ENHRY and SYGVKD. Written as DNA, the CDR3 is TGTGCCATCAGTGATGGTACAGGGGGCGTTTATGGCTACACCTTC. It encodes CAISDGTGGVYGYTF.

This clonotype was detected only once. V and J are TRBV19 and TRBJ1-5, with 10 nucleotides matching TRBD1. Germline lookup yields CDR1 LNHDA and CDR2 SQIVND (reference sequence). V was pared by 6 bases and J by 5 bases, with 10 bases of the junction left unmatched. This CDR3 has 16 residues. CDR3 in DNA: TGTGCCAGTAGGACCCCATCCGGGACAGGGGATCAGCCCCAGCATTTT. Translated: CASRTPSGTGDQPQHF.

The rearrangement uses TRBV20-1 and TRBJ1-4; 7 bases line up with TRBD1. CDR1 is DFQATT, CDR2 SNEGSKA, per germline (reference sequence). The CDR3 has 17 amino acids. V shed 0 bases and J 0 bases; nucleotides not matched to a gene: 7. CDR3 sequence reads: CSARDPQGSATNEKLFF. The DNA for the CDR3 is TGCAGTGCTAGAGATCCACAGGGGAGTGCAACTAATGAAAAACTGTTTTTT.

Ten or more counts support this clonotype. The V and J genes are TRBV20-1 and TRBJ2-5, with 8 bases fitting TRBD1. Trimming cost V 3 bases and J 6 bases; bases outside gene matches: 6. The CDR3 has 13 amino acids. The germline V gene encodes CDR1 DFQATT and CDR2 SNEGSKA (reference sequence). The chain's CDR3 is CSARDRAVQTQYF. The CDR3 DNA reads TGCAGTGCTAGGGACAGGGCGGTACAGACCCAGTACTTC.

The chain carries TRBV11-3 and TRBJ2-2; 10 bases agree with TRBD1. This CDR3 region has 16 residues. CDR1 is SGHNT, CDR2 YENEEA, per germline. V trimming: 5 bases; J trimming: 0 bases; junction bases outside the gene matches: 3. In DNA, the CDR3 is TGTGCCAGCAGCCAGACAGGGGGCGCGAACACCGGGGAGCTGTTTTTT. Its protein product is CASSQTGGANTGELFF. Drawing the rest from reference TRBV11-3 and TRBJ2-2, the complete variable domain is EAGVVQSPRYKIIEKKQPVAFWCNPISGHNTLYWYLQNLGQGPELLIRYENEEAVDDSQLPKDRFSAERLKGVDSTLKIQPAELGDSAVYLCASSQTGGANTGELFFGEGSRLTVL.

V is TRBV7-2 and J is TRBJ1-3; no clear D. Trimming took 3 bases from V and 3 from J, leaving 9 bases between them. Germline CDR1 SGHTA, CDR2 FQGNSA. The CDR3 is made up of 14 amino acids. Written as DNA, the CDR3 is TGTGCCAGCAGCTTGACTACCGGTGGAAACACCATATATTTT. This translates into CASSLTTGGNTIYF. Full variable domain (remainder filled in from reference TRBV7-2 and TRBJ1-3): GAGVSQSPSNKVTEKGKDVELRCDPISGHTALYWYRQSLGQGLEFLIYFQGNSAPDKSGLPSDRFSAERTGGSVSTLTIQRTQQEDSAVYLCASSLTTGGNTIYFGEGSWLTVV.

This clonotype was observed many times. The rearrangement uses TRBV20-1 and TRBJ2-3, with D unclear. Trimming pared 0 bases from V and 0 bases from J, leaving 7 bases between. Looked up from germline, CDR1 is DFQATT and CDR2 is SNEGSKA (reference sequence). The CDR3 has 14 amino acids. The CDR3 DNA reads as TGCAGTGCTAGAGATCTTACTAGCACAGATACGCAGTATTTT. This sequence encodes CSARDLTSTDTQYF.

V usage is TRBV12-3 or TRBV12-4 and J usage is TRBJ2-1; weak D call: TRBD1 (6 bases). V lost 3 bases, J lost 8 bases, and 14 bases lay in between. This CDR3 has 14 amino acids. Written as DNA, the CDR3 is TGTGCCAGCAGTTTCGGGCAGGGGCGGTATGAGCAGTTCTTC. Its protein is CASSFGQGRYEQFF.

With regard to this clonotype: This may come from a read error, since a much larger clone is one base off. The rearrangement uses TRBV12-3 or TRBV12-4 and TRBJ2-3; 8 nucleotides line up with TRBD2. There are 15 residues in the CDR3. The CDR3 is CASSPGTRTTDTRYF. As DNA, the CDR3 is TGTGCCAGCAGTCCCGGGACTAGAACCACAGATACGCGGTATTTT.

About this clonotype itself: A read error may explain this, as a much larger clone is one base away. The V and J genes are TRBV21-1 and TRBJ2-6; TRBD1 is the table's D call and was not checked against the DNA. TRBV21-1 is classified as a pseudogene. CDR3 length: 16 residues. CDR3 DNA sequence: TGTGCCAGCGCGGGACAGGGGGCTGATGGGGCCAACGTCCCGACTTTC. Translating gives CASAGQGADGANVPTF.

This clonotype occurred many times. The genes are TRBV20-1 and TRBJ2-7; 9 positions match TRBD1. Unmatched junction bases numbered 10, after V lost 0 bases and J lost 4 bases. This CDR3 has 16 amino acids. From germline, CDR1 is DFQATT and CDR2 SNEGSKA (reference sequence). The CDR3 sequence: CSARDSQGASGYEQYF. The CDR3 bases are TGCAGTGCTAGAGATTCACAGGGGGCATCGGGGTACGAGCAGTACTTC.